This T cell receptor (beta chain) was sequenced during a study of T cell changes during pregnancy in multiple sclerosis (dated by TCRdb to between 2018 and 2020). For context, the study as a whole: The study examined how the T cell repertoire changed over the course of pregnancy in women with multiple sclerosis.

CDR1 is given as SQVTM and CDR2 as ANQGSEA, both from the germline V gene. The CDR3 goes from the cysteine to the phenylalanine over 15 residues. Here the CDR3 DNA is all that survives: 45 bases in frame from base 1. Trimming accounts for 4 bases at V and 6 bases at J, while the number of junction bases matched to no gene is 9. Receptor libraries were prepared by the immunoSEQ multiplex PCR assay. In TCRdb, the immuneACCESS table is reduced to in-frame sequences with V and J assigned. These tables do not hold every clone; where another copy was compared, an unresolved V gene accounts for under half, and the others remain unexplained. Present in this sample are approximately 58,000 clones, 92% of which were seen just once. About 2.7% of the sample is in the top ten clones. In its sample, this clone was seen a few times. Its antigen is not yet known. The record has no base qualities; no much larger clone is one base away.

The material was peripheral blood, obtained in the second trimester of pregnancy. The V and J segments used are TRBV29-1 and TRBJ2-3; 11 central nucleotides agree with TRBD2. The source is a female donor in good health, enrolled as a control in a pregnancy study. CDR3 reads: CSVGGTSGSTDTQYF. The nucleotide sequence is TGCAGCGTTGGGGGAACTAGCGGGAGTACTGATACGCAGTATTTT.